In its sample, the clone carrying this TCR beta chain was seen many times. Its antigen is currently unknown. The data derive from a study of T-cell reconstitution after alpha-beta-depleted transplantation in children. Notes on the study in general: Expanded graft clones, several hundred of them, were reportedly the source of alpha-beta T cells about two months after transplant. When one year had passed after transplant, most T-cell counts and diversity came from newly produced T cells.

Library preparation (for TCRbeta) was performed with unique molecular identifiers. TCRdb re-called the PCR reads through MiXCR, storing one row per CDR3 protein. The sample lists some 300,000 distinct CDR3 sequences; roughly a tenth were seen once. Per the germline V gene, CDR1 is DFQATT and CDR2 is SNEGSKA (reference sequence). The CDR3 covers 12 residues. V shed 1 base and J 4 bases; nucleotides not matched to a gene: 0. This sequence was found in a boy under two years old with acute myeloid leukemia, due to receive a stem cell transplant. The material was PBMCs, obtained before TCRalphabeta/CD19-depleted stem cell transplant. This sequence joins TRBV20-1 and TRBJ1-2; 7 bases map to TRBD1. CDR3 sequence reads: CSARGTGYGYTF. CDR3 sequence (DNA): TGCAGTGCTAGAGGGACAGGCTATGGCTACACCTTC.